The text below deals with one T cell receptor beta chain. The antigen this receptor binds is unknown. No quality values exist for individual bases; no much larger clone is one base distant. The entry originates in a study of T-cell reconstitution after alpha-beta-depleted transplantation in children (TCRdb year 2016). With regard to the full study: Using TCR repertoire profiling, the study followed T-cell immune reconstitution in a quantitative way in children after TCRalphabeta/CD19-depleted allogeneic hematopoietic cell transplantation.

Deletion took 0 bases off V and 4 bases off J, with a span of 19 bases between the germline ends. Taken from cysteine to phenylalanine, the CDR3 has 18 residues. Only the CDR3 portion is preserved as DNA: 54 bases, with reading frame beginning at the first base. From the germline V gene, CDR1 is SGHAT and CDR2 is FQNNGV. The meaning of the sample's treatment or condition label: allogeneic hematopoietic cell transplantation with graft depleted of TCRalphabeta T cells and CD19 B cells. TCRalphabeta/CD19-depleted allogeneic hematopoietic cell grafts were given to the transplant recipients, all of whom were children. Overall results and qualifications from the work: The frequencies of hyperexpanded clones fell over the following months, and after one year, T-cell counts and TCRbeta diversity were mostly attributed to newly produced T cells. The apparently early recovery of alphabetaT-cell counts about two months after transplant reportedly depended on only several hundred rapidly expanded clones that came from non-depleted graft cells. In some patients, the high TCRbeta diversity seen at day 60 was put down to recipient T cells and intrathymic progenitors that had survived conditioning.

The library was built by means of PCR. For sequencing, an Illumina HiSeq 2500 was employed. To normalize quantification of the TCRbeta repertoire, the TCR libraries were built with molecular barcoding that relied on unique molecular identifiers. TCRdb took the public reads, trimmed them with fastp at Q25, ran MiXCR for clone calling and kept in-frame beta chains. Entries that share a CDR3 protein sequence are merged under the most common genes and DNA. The sample profile shows 700,000 to 850,000 distinct CDR3 sequences; 16% of them were found once. The biggest ten clones account for around 5.3% of the sample.

Sequenced material: PBMCs, mostly from graft donor cells, taken 360 days after TCRalphabeta/CD19-depleted stem cell transplant. The chain joins TRBV11-2 to TRBJ2-1; the D region possibly corresponds to TRBD1 (5 bases align). The clonotype originates from a male patient between 10 and 17 years old who had a stem cell transplant for acute lymphoblastic leukemia, so the T cells may come from the graft donor. CDR3 loop: CASSLDPPDTRPYNEQFF. In nucleotides, the sequence is TGTGCCAGCAGCTTAGACCCGCCGGACACCCGCCCTTACAATGAGCAGTTCTTC.